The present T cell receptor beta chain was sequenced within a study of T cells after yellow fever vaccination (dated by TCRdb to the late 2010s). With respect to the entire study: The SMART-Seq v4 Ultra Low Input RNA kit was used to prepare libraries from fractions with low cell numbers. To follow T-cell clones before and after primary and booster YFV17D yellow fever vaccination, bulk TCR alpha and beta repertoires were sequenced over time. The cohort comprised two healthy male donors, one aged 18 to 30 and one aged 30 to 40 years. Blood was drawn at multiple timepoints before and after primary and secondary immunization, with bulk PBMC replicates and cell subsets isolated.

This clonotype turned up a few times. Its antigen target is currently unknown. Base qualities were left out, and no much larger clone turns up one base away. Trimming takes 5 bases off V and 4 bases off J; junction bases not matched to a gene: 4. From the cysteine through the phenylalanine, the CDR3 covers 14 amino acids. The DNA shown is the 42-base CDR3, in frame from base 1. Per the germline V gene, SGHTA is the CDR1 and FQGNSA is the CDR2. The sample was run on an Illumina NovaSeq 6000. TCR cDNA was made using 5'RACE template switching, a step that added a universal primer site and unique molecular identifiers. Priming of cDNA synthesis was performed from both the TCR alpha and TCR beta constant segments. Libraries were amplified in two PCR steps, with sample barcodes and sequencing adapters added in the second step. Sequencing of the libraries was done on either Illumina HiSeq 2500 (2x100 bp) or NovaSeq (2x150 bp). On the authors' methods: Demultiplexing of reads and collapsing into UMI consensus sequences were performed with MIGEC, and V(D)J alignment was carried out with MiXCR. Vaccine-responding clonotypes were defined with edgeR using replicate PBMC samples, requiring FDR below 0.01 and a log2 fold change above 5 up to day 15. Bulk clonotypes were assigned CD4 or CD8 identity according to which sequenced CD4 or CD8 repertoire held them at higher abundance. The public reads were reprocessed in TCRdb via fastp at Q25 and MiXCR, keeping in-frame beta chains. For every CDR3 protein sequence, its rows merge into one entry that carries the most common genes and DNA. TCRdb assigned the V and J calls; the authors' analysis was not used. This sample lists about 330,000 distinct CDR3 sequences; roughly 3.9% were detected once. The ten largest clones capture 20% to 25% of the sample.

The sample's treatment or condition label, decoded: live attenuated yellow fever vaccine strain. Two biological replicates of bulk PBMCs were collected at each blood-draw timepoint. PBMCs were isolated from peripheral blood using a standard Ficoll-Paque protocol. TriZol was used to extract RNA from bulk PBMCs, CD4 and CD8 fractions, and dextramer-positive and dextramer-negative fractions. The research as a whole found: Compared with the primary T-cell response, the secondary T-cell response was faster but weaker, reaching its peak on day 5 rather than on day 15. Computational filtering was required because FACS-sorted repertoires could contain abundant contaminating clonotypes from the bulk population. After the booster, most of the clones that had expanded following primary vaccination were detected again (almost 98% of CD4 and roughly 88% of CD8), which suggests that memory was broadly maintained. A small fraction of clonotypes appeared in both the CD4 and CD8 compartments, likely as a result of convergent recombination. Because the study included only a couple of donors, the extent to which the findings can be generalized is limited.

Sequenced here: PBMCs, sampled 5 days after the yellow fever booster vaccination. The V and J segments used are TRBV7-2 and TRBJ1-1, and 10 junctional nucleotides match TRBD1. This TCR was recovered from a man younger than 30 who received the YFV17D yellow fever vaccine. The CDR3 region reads CASSRDRGGTEAFF. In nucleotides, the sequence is TGTGCCAGCAGCCGGGACAGGGGAGGCACTGAAGCTTTCTTT.